Listed below are T cell receptor beta chains from one sample, sequenced in a study of T cell repertoires in cytomegalovirus infection. These receptors lack a known antigen. TCRdb re-called the reads with MiXCR, one entry per CDR3 protein. The sample shows 750,000 to 950,000 distinct CDR3 sequences, almost 30% of them seen only once. Sequencing was performed on cultured CD8+ T cells from PBMCs, taken from culture after CMV antigen stimulation. The receptors were sampled from a human donor in good health (CMV status not recorded). Some clones in this sample may be carry-over from other donors' samples. Each CDR3 is given with its conserved first and last residue. The order of the fields is V gene, D gene, clone size, J gene, CDR3 protein, CDR3 DNA. The D gene is left open where the match is weak. A row's size may be missing; if present it is once, few, many or a size class.

>TRBV27|TRBD2|once|TRBJ2-3
CASSLIGPRGGTDTQYF
TGTGCCAGCAGTTTAATCGGGCCGCGGGGGGGCACAGATACGCAGTATTTT
>TRBV12-3/TRBV12-4|TRBD2|few|TRBJ2-5
CASSLTLAGPRGTQYF
TGTGCCAGCAGTTTAACCCTAGCGGGGCCCCGCGGGACCCAGTACTTC
>TRBV6-8|TRBD1|NA|TRBJ2-5
CASSYEGQARGETQYF
TGTGCCAGCAGTTACGAAGGACAGGCCCGGGGAGAGACCCAGTACTTC
>TRBV12-3/TRBV12-4|NA|NA|TRBJ2-7
CASRAVPYEQYF
TGTGCCAGCAGAGCGGTGCCCTACGAGCAGTACTTC
>TRBV7-3|TRBD1|many|TRBJ2-5
CASSFTGGAGETQYF
TGTGCCAGCAGCTTTACAGGGGGCGCGGGAGAGACCCAGTACTTC
>TRBV28|NA|NA|TRBJ2-5
CASSFLQGGKETQYF
TGTGCCAGCAGTTTCCTACAGGGGGGGAAAGAGACCCAGTACTTC
>TRBV2|TRBD1|NA|TRBJ1-1
CASSAQGALNTEAFF
TGTGCCAGCAGTGCCCAGGGGGCCTTGAACACTGAAGCTTTCTTT
>TRBV29-1|NA|NA|TRBJ2-2
CSVESLGRVRIGELFF
TGCAGCGTTGAATCCTTAGGCAGGGTGCGCATAGGGGAGCTGTTTTTT
>TRBV28|NA|NA|TRBJ2-2
CASSKDTRVYGELFF
TGTGCCAGCAGCAAGGACACCCGCGTCTACGGGGAGCTGTTTTTT
>TRBV20-1|TRBD2|few|TRBJ2-3
CSARGDGGADTQYF
TGCAGTGCTAGAGGCGACGGGGGGGCAGATACGCAGTATTTT
>TRBV14|NA|NA|TRBJ2-5
CASSQDRRETQYF
TGTGCCAGCAGCCAAGATAGAAGGGAGACCCAGTACTTC
>TRBV24-1|TRBD2|many|TRBJ2-3
CATSEHGTSGGVSTDTQYF
TGTGCCACCAGTGAACACGGAACTAGCGGGGGAGTTAGCACAGATACGCAGTATTTT